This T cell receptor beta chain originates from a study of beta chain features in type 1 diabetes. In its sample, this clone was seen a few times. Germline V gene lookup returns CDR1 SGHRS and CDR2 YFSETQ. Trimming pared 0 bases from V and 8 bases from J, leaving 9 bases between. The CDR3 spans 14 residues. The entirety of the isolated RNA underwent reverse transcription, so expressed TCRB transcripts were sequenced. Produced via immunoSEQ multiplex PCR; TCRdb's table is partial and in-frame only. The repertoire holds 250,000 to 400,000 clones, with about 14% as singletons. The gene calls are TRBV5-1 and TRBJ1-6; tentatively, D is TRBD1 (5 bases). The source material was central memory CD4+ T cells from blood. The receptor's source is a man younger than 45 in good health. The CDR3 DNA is TGCGCCAGCAGCTTGGACAGGTCGGATTCACCCCTCCACTTT. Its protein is CASSLDRSDSPLHF.